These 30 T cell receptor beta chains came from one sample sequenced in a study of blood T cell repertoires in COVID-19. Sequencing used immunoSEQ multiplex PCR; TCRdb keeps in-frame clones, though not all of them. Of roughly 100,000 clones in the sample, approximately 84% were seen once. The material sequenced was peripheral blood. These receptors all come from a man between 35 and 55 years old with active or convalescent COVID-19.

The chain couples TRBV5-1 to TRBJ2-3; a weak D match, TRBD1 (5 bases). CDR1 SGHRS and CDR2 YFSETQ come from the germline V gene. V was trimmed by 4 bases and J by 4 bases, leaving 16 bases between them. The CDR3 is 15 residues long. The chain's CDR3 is CASSTGRVGADTQYF. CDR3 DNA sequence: TGCGCCAGCAGCACCGGCAGGGTGGGCGCAGATACGCAGTATTTT. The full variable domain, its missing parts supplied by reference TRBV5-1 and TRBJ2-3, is KAGVTQTPRYLIKTRGQQVTLSCSPISGHRSVSWYQQTPGQGLQFLFEYFSETQRNKGNFPGRFSGRQFSNSRSEMNVSTLELGDSALYLCASSTGRVGADTQYFGPGTRLTVL.

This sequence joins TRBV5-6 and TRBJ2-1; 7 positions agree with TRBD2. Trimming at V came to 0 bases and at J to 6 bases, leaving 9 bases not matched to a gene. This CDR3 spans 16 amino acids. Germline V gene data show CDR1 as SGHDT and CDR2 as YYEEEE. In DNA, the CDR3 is TGTGCCAGCAGCTTGGAGCGAGGGACTATACCCAATGAGCAGTTCTTC. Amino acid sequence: CASSLERGTIPNEQFF.

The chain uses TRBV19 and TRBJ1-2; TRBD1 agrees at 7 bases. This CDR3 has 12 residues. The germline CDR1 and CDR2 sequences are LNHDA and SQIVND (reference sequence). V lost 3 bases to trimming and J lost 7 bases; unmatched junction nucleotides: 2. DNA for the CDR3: TGTGCCAGTAGTATCGGACAGGCTGGCTACACCTTC. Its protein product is CASSIGQAGYTF.

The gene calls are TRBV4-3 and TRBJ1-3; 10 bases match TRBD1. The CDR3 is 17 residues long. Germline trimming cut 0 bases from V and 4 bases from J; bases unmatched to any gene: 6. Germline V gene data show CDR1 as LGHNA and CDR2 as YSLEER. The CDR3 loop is CASSQDPGTGDGNTIYF. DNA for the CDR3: TGCGCCAGCAGCCAAGATCCCGGGACAGGGGACGGAAACACCATATATTTT.

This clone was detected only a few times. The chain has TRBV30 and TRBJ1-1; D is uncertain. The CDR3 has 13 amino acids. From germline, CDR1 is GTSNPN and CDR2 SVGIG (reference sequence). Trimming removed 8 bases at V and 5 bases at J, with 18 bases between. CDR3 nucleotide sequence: TGTGCCCAGAAAATCGGACGAGGGACTGAAGCTTTCTTT. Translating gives CAQKIGRGTEAFF.

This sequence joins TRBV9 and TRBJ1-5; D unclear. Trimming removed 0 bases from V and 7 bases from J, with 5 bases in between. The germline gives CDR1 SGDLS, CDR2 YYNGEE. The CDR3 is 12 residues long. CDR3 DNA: TGTGCCAGCAGCGTAGTGGAGCAGCCCCAGCATTTT. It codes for CASSVVEQPQHF.

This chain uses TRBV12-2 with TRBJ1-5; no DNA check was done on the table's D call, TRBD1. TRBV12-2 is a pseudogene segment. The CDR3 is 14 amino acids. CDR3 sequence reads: CASRLKGAEQPQHF. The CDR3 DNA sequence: TGTGCAAGTCGCCTGAAGGGGGCAGAGCAGCCCCAGCATTTT.

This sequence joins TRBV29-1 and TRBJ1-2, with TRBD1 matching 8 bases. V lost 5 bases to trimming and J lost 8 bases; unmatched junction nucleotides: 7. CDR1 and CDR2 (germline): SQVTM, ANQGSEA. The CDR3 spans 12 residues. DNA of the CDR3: TGCAGCGTTTGGGGGGACAGGTCGGGCTACACCTTC. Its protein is CSVWGDRSGYTF.

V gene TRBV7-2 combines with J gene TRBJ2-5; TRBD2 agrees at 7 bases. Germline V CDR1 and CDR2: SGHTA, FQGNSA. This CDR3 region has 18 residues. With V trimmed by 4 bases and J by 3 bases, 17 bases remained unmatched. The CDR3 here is CASSSKSSGTSQKETQYF. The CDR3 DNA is TGTGCCAGCAGCTCCAAGTCTAGCGGAACCTCGCAGAAAGAGACCCAGTACTTC.

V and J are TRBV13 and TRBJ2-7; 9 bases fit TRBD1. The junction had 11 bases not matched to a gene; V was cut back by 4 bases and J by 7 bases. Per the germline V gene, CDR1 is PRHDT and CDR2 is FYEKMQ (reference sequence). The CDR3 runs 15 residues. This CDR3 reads CASSSPGQGKVEQYF. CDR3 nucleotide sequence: TGTGCCAGCAGCTCCCCTGGACAGGGGAAGGTGGAGCAGTACTTC.

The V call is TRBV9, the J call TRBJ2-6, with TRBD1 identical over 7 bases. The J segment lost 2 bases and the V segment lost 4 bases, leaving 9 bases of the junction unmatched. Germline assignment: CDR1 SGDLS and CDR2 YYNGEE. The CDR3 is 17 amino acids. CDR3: CASSLDRDRTGANVLTF. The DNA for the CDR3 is TGTGCCAGCAGCCTTGACAGGGATCGAACTGGGGCCAACGTCCTGACTTTC.

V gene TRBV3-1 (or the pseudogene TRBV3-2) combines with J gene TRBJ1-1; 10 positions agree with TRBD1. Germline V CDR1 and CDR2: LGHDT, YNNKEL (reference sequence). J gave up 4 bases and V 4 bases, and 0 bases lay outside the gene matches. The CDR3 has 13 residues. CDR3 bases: TGTGCCAGCAGCCGACAGGGGGCCACTGAAGCTTTCTTT. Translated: CASSRQGATEAFF.

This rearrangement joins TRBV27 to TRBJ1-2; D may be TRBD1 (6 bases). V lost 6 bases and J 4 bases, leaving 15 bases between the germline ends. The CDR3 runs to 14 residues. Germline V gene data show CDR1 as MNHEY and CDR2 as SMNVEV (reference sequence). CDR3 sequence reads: CASSRTGPGYGYTF. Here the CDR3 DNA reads TGTGCCAGCAGCCGTACAGGGCCTGGCTATGGCTACACCTTC.

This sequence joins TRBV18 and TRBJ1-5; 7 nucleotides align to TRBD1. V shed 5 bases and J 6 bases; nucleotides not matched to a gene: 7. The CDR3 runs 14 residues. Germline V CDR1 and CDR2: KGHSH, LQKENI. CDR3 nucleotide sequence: TGTGCCAGCTCAACAGAGGGGGCTGGTCAGCCCCAGCATTTT. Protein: CASSTEGAGQPQHF. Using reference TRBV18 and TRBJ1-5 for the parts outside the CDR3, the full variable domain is NAGVMQNPRHLVRRRGQEARLRCSPMKGHSHVYWYRQLPEEGLKFMVYLQKENIIDESGMPKERFSAEFPKEGPSILRIQQVVRGDSAAYFCASSTEGAGQPQHFGDGTRLSIL.

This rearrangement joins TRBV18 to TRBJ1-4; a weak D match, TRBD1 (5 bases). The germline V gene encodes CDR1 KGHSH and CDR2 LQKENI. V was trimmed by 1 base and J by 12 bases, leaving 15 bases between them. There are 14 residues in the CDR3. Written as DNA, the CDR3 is TGTGCCAGCTCACCACGGGACTCAAGTTCGGAACTGTTTTTT. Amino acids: CASSPRDSSSELFF. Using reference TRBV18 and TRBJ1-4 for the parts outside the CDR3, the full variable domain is NAGVMQNPRHLVRRRGQEARLRCSPMKGHSHVYWYRQLPEEGLKFMVYLQKENIIDESGMPKERFSAEFPKEGPSILRIQQVVRGDSAAYFCASSPRDSSSELFFGSGTQLSVL.

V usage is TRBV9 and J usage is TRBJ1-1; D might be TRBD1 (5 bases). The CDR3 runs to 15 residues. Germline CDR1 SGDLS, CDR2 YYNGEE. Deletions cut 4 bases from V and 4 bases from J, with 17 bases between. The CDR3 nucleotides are TGTGCCAGCAGCCCCCAATCGGGGGGAATCACTGAAGCTTTCTTT. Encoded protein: CASSPQSGGITEAFF.

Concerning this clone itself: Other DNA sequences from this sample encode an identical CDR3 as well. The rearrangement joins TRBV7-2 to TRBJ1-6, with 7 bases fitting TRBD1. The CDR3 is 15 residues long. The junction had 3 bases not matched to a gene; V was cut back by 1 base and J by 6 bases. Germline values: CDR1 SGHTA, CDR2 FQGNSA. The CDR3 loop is CASSLGTGVNSPLHF. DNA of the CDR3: TGTGCCAGCAGCTTAGGAACAGGGGTTAATTCACCCCTCCACTTT.

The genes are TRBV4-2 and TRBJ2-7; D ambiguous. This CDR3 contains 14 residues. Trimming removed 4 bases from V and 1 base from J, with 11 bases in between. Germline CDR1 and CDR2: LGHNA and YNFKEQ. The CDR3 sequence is CASSPSAGSYEQYF. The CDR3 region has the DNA TGTGCCAGCAGCCCAAGTGCCGGTTCCTACGAGCAGTACTTC.

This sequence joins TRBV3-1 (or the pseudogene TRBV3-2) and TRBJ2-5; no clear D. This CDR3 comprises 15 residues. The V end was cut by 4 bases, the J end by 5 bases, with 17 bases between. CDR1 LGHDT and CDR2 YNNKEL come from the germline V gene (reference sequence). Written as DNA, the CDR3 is TGTGCCAGCAGCCTCCGAGCTTCCAGCAGGGAGACCCAGTACTTC. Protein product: CASSLRASSRETQYF.

The CDR3 DNA reads as TGTGCCAGCAGTGTTGGAAGCGATGAGCAGTTCTTC. It yields the protein CASSVGSDEQFF. The chain carries TRBV2 and TRBJ2-1; D remains ambiguous. Between the trimmed V and J ends, which lost 4 bases and 8 bases, there was a span of 9 bases. The CDR3 is 12 amino acids. The germline gives CDR1 SNHLY, CDR2 FYNNEI.

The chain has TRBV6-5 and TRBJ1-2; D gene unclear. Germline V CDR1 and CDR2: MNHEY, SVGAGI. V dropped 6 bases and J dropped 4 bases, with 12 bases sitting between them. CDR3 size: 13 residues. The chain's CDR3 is CASSTTWLYGYTF. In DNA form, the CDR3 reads TGTGCCAGCAGCACTACATGGCTCTATGGCTACACCTTC.

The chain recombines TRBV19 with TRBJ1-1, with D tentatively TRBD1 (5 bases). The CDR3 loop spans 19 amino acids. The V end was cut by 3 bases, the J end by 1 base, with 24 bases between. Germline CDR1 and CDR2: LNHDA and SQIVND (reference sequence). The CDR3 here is CASSMLAGRTSVSNTEAFF. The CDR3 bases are TGTGCCAGTAGTATGTTGGCAGGGCGGACGTCGGTTTCGAACACTGAAGCTTTCTTT.

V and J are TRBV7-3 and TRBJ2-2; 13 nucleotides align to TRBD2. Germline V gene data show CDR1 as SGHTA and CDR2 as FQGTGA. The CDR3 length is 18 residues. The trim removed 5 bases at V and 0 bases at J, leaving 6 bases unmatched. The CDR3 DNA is TGTGCCAGCAGCCCCGTTGGACTAGCGGGGGCGAACACCGGGGAGCTGTTTTTT. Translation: CASSPVGLAGANTGELFF.

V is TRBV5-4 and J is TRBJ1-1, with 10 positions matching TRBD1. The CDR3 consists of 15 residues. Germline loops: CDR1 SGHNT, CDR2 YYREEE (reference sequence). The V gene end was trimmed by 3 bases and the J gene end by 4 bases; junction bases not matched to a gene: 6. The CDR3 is CASSSSGTGVTEAFF. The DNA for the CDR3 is TGTGCCAGCAGCTCATCCGGGACAGGGGTCACTGAAGCTTTCTTT.

The DNA of the CDR3 is TGTGCCAGTAGTGACAGGATCTATGGCTACACCTTC. It translates to CASSDRIYGYTF. The V and J genes are TRBV19 and TRBJ1-2, with D possibly TRBD1 on 6 matching bases. V was pared by 5 bases and J by 4 bases, with 8 bases between. The CDR3 has 12 residues. CDR1 and CDR2 from the germline V gene are LNHDA and SQIVND (reference sequence).

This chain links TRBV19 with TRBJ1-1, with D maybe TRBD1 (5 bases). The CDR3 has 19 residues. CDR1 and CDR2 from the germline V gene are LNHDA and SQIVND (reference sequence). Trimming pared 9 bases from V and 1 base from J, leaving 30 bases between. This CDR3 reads CARYPAQGPESHTNTEAFF. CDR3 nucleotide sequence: TGTGCCAGATATCCGGCCCAGGGCCCGGAAAGTCATACGAACACTGAAGCTTTCTTT.

CDR3 nucleotides: TGTGCCTGGAGCGCTTTGCGGACAGGGCTCGGCTACACCTTC. As protein: CAWSALRTGLGYTF. This chain joins TRBV30 and TRBJ1-2; 8 bases map to TRBD1. V gave up 3 bases and J gave up 8 bases; unmatched junction bases: 11. The CDR3 covers 14 residues. Germline loops: CDR1 GTSNPN, CDR2 SVGIG (reference sequence).

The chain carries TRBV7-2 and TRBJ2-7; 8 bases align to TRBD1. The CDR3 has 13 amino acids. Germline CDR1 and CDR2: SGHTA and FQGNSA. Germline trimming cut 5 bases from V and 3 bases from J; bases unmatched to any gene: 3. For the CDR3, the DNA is TGTGCCAGCAGCGATGGACAGGGCTACGAGCAGTACTTC. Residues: CASSDGQGYEQYF.

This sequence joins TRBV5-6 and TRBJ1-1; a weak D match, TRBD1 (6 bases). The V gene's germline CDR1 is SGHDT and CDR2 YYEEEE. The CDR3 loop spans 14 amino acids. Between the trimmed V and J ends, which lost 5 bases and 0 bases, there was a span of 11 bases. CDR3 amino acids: CASRRTDMNTEAFF. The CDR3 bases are TGTGCCAGCAGGAGGACAGACATGAACACTGAAGCTTTCTTT.

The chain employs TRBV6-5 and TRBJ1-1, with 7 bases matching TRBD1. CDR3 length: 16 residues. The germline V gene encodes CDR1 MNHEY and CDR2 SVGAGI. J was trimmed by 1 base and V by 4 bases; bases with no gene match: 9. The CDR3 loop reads CASSSVRGQGNTEAFF. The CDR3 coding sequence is TGTGCCAGCAGTTCGGTGAGGGGGCAAGGGAACACTGAAGCTTTCTTT.